This entry lists 5 T cell receptor beta chains sequenced from one sample in a study of STAT5B mutations in CD4+ large granular lymphocyte leukemia. Method: immunoSEQ multiplex PCR; TCRdb's copy keeps in-frame clones and lacks some. The repertoire holds fewer than 30,000 clones, with about three quarters as singletons. The source material was CD4+ T cells from blood buffy coats. These receptors were collected from a human donor in good health.

The chain's CDR3 is CASRAGGSNYGYTF. Here the CDR3 DNA reads TGTGCCAGCAGAGCGGGGGGTTCCAACTATGGCTACACCTTC. This chain links TRBV25-1 with TRBJ1-2; perhaps TRBD1 as D (5 bases). Germline CDR1 and CDR2: MGHDK and SYGVNS. The length of the CDR3 is 14 residues. The V gene lost 6 bases and the J gene lost 2 bases, with 13 bases spanning the gap.

The chain has TRBV18 and TRBJ2-7; no clear D gene. The CDR3 extends over 13 amino acids. CDR1 is KGHSH and CDR2 is LQKENI in the germline V gene. Trimming removed 2 bases at V and 2 bases at J, with 7 bases between. CDR3 sequence: CASSPTDTYEQYV. CDR3 DNA sequence: TGTGCCAGCTCACCAACCGACACCTACGAGCAGTACGTC.

V usage is TRBV7-2 and J usage is TRBJ2-5, with D uncertain. The V end lost 3 bases, the J end lost 4 bases, and 15 bases lay between the germline ends. Germline V gene data show CDR1 as SGHTA and CDR2 as FQGNSA. The CDR3 runs 15 residues. The CDR3 spells CASSFEAPLSETQYF. The CDR3 region has the DNA TGTGCCAGCAGCTTCGAGGCTCCCCTATCAGAGACCCAGTACTTC.

The CDR3 reads CASSLPGRINEQFF. The CDR3 region has the DNA TGTGCCAGCAGCCTCCCGGGACGGATAAATGAGCAGTTCTTC. The chain employs TRBV7-9 and TRBJ2-1; the D call may be TRBD1 or TRBD2 (5 bases each). Trimming removed 5 bases at V and 7 bases at J, with 15 bases between. This CDR3 region has 14 residues. The V gene's germline CDR1 is SEHNR and CDR2 FQNEAQ (reference sequence).

This chain uses TRBV7-9 with TRBJ1-2; D not resolved. This CDR3 spans 12 amino acids. Germline V CDR1 and CDR2: SEHNR, FQNEAQ (reference sequence). Trimming stripped 5 bases from V and 4 bases from J, with 8 bases between. The CDR3 bases are TGTGCCAGCAGCCCCGAGACCTATGGCTACACCTTC. Its protein product is CASSPETYGYTF.